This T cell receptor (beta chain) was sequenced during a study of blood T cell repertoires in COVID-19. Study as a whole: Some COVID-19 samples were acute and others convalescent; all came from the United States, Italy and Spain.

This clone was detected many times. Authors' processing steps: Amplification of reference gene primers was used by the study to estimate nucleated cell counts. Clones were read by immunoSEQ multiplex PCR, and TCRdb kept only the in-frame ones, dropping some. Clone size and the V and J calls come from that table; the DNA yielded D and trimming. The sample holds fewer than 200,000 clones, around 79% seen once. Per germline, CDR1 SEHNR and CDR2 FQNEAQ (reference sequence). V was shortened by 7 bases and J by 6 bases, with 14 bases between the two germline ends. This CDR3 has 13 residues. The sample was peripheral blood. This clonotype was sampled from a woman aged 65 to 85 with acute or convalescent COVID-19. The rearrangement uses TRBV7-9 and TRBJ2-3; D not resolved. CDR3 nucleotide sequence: TGTGCCAGCATAGGTGCTGACGGGGATACGCAGTATTTT. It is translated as CASIGADGDTQYF.